Listed below are T cell receptor beta chains from one sample, sequenced in a study of blood T cell repertoires in COVID-19. Using immunoSEQ multiplex PCR, the repertoire was profiled, and TCRdb retains in-frame clones only, with some absent. The sample carries some 110,000 clones, roughly 88% recorded once. The specimen sequenced was peripheral blood. The receptors stem from a woman in her 70s with acute or convalescent COVID-19. Both conserved end residues are part of each CDR3. The D gene is left open where the match is weak. Size is omitted from some rows. Given values are once, few, many or a class for expanded clones.

v_call,clone_size,j_call,d_call,cdr3_aa,cdr3_nt
TRBV28,NA,TRBJ2-4,NA,CASSPNGEAGTKNIQYF,TGTGCCAGCAGCCCCAACGGGGAGGCCGGAACCAAAAACATTCAGTACTTC
TRBV27,NA,TRBJ1-1,NA,CASSPFYGEAFF,TGTGCCAGCAGCCCTTTCTACGGTGAAGCTTTCTTT
TRBV5-1,NA,TRBJ2-1,NA,CASSATSKAIDEQFF,TGCGCCAGCAGCGCTACTAGCAAGGCCATCGATGAGCAGTTCTTC
TRBV6-5,NA,TRBJ2-1,TRBD2,CASRASGSSYNEQFF,TGTGCCAGCAGGGCTAGCGGGAGCTCCTACAATGAGCAGTTCTTC
TRBV7-6,NA,TRBJ1-6,TRBD1,CASSLGGQGLSPLHF,TGTGCCAGCAGCTTAGGGGGACAGGGGTTGTCACCCCTCCACTTT
TRBV3-1/TRBV3-2,NA,TRBJ2-4,TRBD2,CASSPGLAGGKNIQYF,TGTGCCAGCAGCCCGGGACTAGCGGGAGGGAAAAACATTCAGTACTTC
TRBV4-1,NA,TRBJ1-6,NA,CASSPQGRANSPLHF,TGCGCCAGCAGCCCACAGGGTAGGGCCAATTCACCCCTCCACTTT
TRBV7-2,few,TRBJ1-5,NA,CASSLGQTSYQPQHF,TGTGCCAGCAGCTTAGGTCAGACTTCTTATCAGCCCCAGCATTTT
TRBV27,NA,TRBJ1-2,TRBD1,CASRPGQGGGYTF,TGTGCCAGCCGTCCGGGACAGGGGGGGGGCTACACCTTC
TRBV27,NA,TRBJ1-1,NA,CASSPRGAFLWGTEAFF,TGTGCCAGCAGTCCCCGCGGGGCCTTTCTCTGGGGCACTGAAGCTTTCTTT
TRBV12-3/TRBV12-4,NA,TRBJ2-5,NA,CASSLNRETQYF,TGTGCCAGCAGTTTAAACCGGGAGACCCAGTACTTC
TRBV30,NA,TRBJ1-5,NA,CAWRPGSGGNQPQHF,TGTGCCTGGAGGCCCGGGAGTGGTGGCAATCAGCCCCAGCATTTT
TRBV28,NA,TRBJ1-6,TRBD1,CASGRDRGPSPLHF,TGTGCCAGCGGTCGGGACAGGGGGCCTTCACCCCTCCACTTT
TRBV27,NA,TRBJ2-7,NA,CASSSPGVPGKAEQYF,TGTGCCAGCAGTTCCCCCGGAGTACCGGGTAAGGCCGAGCAGTACTTC
TRBV19,NA,TRBJ2-2,TRBD1,CASRGTGYTGELFF,TGTGCCAGTAGGGGGACAGGGTACACCGGGGAGCTGTTTTTT
TRBV6-1,once,TRBJ1-5,NA,CASSELGGANQPQHF,TGTGCCAGCAGTGAATTAGGGGGAGCCAATCAGCCCCAGCATTTT
TRBV5-4,NA,TRBJ2-7,TRBD2,CAVGIAGGYEQYF,TGTGCCGTGGGAATAGCGGGCGGCTACGAGCAGTACTTC
TRBV28,NA,TRBJ1-4,NA,CASSFAENEKLFF,TGTGCCAGCAGTTTCGCCGAGAATGAAAAACTGTTTTTT
TRBV19,NA,TRBJ2-5,TRBD1,CASSILGTEETQYF,TGTGCCAGTAGTATACTTGGGACAGAAGAGACCCAGTACTTC
TRBV28,NA,TRBJ2-1,TRBD1,CASSRDSYNEQFF,TGTGCCAGCAGTCGGGACAGTTACAATGAGCAGTTCTTC